One sample yielded the 10 T cell receptor beta chains listed below, sequenced in a study of T cell repertoires in cytomegalovirus infection. Each CDR3 protein is one row after TCRdb ran MiXCR on the reads. The repertoire holds 900,000 to 950,000 distinct CDR3 sequences, with less than 35% as singletons. No antigen is known for these receptors. The source material was cultured CD8+ T cells from PBMCs, sampled from culture after CMV antigen stimulation. The receptors were sampled from a human donor in good health (CMV status not recorded). Some clones in this sample may be carry-over from other donors' samples.

In this sample, this clonotype turned up many times. This chain connects TRBV7-3 to TRBJ2-3, with a tentative D call TRBD2 (6 bases). The CDR3 runs to 14 residues. The V gene's germline CDR1 is SGHTA and CDR2 FQGTGA. The germline V and J ends were trimmed by 2 bases and 4 bases, with 10 bases remaining between them. As DNA, the CDR3 is TGTGCCAGCAGCTTAGGGGGGTTACCAGATACGCAGTATTTT. This translates into CASSLGGLPDTQYF.

The chain has TRBV6-1 and TRBJ1-2; D call uncertain. Germline assignment: CDR1 MNHNS and CDR2 SASEGT. V shed 2 bases and J shed 10 bases, with 5 bases lying between them. The CDR3 has 10 residues. CDR3 DNA sequence: TGTGCCAGCAGTGAACAACCCTACACCTTC. Protein sequence: CASSEQPYTF.

This clonotype was detected only a few times. Its ends do not fully match the called genes, so a read error is possible. The chain has TRBV10-3 and TRBJ2-2; D is unresolved. This CDR3 is built from 13 residues. Germline CDR1 ENHRY, CDR2 SYGVKD. In DNA form, the CDR3 reads TGTGCCCTCCTGACTTCGAAGACCGGGGAGCTGTTTTTT. Translated: CALLTSKTGELFF.

The chain is built from TRBV5-1 and TRBJ2-5; 10 positions agree with TRBD2. With 4 bases clipped from V and 5 bases from J, the junction kept 8 bases outside the gene matches. CDR1 and CDR2 from the germline V gene are SGHRS and YFSETQ. This CDR3 is built from 15 residues. CDR3 nucleotide sequence: TGCGCCAGCAGCCACGGGACTAGCGTTAAGGAGACCCAGTACTTC. Translated: CASSHGTSVKETQYF.

This clonotype was picked up a small number of times. This chain joins TRBV12-3 or TRBV12-4 and TRBJ2-3; TRBD1 aligns across 8 bases. The CDR3 length is 14 residues. V was pared by 5 bases and J by 2 bases, with 3 bases of the junction left unmatched. The CDR3 nucleotides are TGTGCCAGCAGTCGGACAGGGACCACAGATACGCAGTATTTT. Its translation is CASSRTGTTDTQYF.

The table lists this clonotype with a few counts. The chain recombines TRBV19 with TRBJ1-1; D ambiguous. The CDR3 has 11 amino acids. Germline values: CDR1 LNHDA, CDR2 SQIVND (reference sequence). V dropped 8 bases and J dropped 2 bases, with 6 bases sitting between them. The DNA of the CDR3 is TGTGCCAGTCTGATAAACACTGAAGCTTTCTTT. Translating it yields CASLINTEAFF.

The rearrangement links TRBV27 to TRBJ2-3; perhaps TRBD2 as D (5 bases). Germline loops: CDR1 MNHEY, CDR2 SMNVEV (reference sequence). The CDR3 is made up of 14 amino acids. With 7 bases removed from V and 0 bases from J, the gap between germline ends came to 11 bases. CDR3 in amino acids: CASKLLVSTDTQYF. In DNA, the CDR3 is TGTGCCAGCAAATTACTAGTAAGCACAGATACGCAGTATTTT.

This chain links TRBV6-1 with TRBJ2-5, with D unresolved. Trimming shortened V by 5 bases and J by 5 bases, and 18 bases separated the two germline ends. Germline CDR1 reads MNHNS; CDR2 reads SASEGT. CDR3 length: 15 amino acids. The CDR3 bases are TGTGCCAGCAGTTACGCTAGGCCTCTCGGGGAGACCCAGTACTTC. It codes for CASSYARPLGETQYF.

This clonotype has more than one count but fewer than ten. This rearrangement joins TRBV18 to TRBJ2-7; 14 positions match TRBD2. The CDR3 consists of 19 residues. Losses at the gene ends were 0 bases for V and 2 bases for J; bases not matched to a gene: 9. Germline V lookup: CDR1 KGHSH, CDR2 LQKENI. The CDR3 region has the DNA TGTGCCAGCTCACCACCGACTAGCGGGGGGGCCCTTAGACCCTACGAGCAGTACTTC. This gives the protein CASSPPTSGGALRPYEQYF.

The rearrangement uses TRBV2 and TRBJ1-5; TRBD1 agrees at 10 bases. From germline, CDR1 is SNHLY and CDR2 FYNNEI. This CDR3 spans 15 amino acids. V gave up 6 bases and J gave up 6 bases; unmatched junction bases: 8. Here the CDR3 reads CASRPDRGQVQPQHF. The CDR3 region has the DNA TGTGCCAGCAGGCCCGACAGGGGGCAGGTTCAGCCCCAGCATTTT.